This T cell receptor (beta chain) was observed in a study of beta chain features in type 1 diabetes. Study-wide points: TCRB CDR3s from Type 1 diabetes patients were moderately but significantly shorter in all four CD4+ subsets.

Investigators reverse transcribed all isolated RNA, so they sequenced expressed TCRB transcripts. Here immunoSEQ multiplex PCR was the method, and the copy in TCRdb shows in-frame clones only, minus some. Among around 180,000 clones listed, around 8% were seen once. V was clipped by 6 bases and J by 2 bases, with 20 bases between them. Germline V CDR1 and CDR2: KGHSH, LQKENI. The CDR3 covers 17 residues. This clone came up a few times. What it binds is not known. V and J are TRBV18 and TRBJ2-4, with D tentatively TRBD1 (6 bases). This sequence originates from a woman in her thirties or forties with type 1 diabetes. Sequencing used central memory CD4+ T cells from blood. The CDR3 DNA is TGTGCCAGCTCTCCAACACCACCGGGACACTCCAAAAACATTCAGTACTTC. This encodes CASSPTPPGHSKNIQYF.